Below, one T cell receptor (beta chain) is given with its context. This sample is part of a study of OX40 agonist ivuxolimab in advanced cancers. Study summary: Patients received the agonistic anti-OX40 (CD134) antibody ivuxolimab. A diagnosis of hepatocellular carcinoma, melanoma, renal cell or head and neck cancer was present in dose-escalation patients.

Autoimmune disease history or systemic immunosuppression disqualified patients. Profiling relied on immunoSEQ multiplex PCR, and the TCRdb table lists in-frame clones only, not all of them. This sample carries approximately 82,000 clones, 75% to 90% of them seen once, and the ten largest clones take approximately 0.79%. V lost 8 bases and J 7 bases, leaving 11 bases between the germline ends. The CDR3 contains 12 residues. Germline V gene sequence: CDR1 KGHSY, CDR2 FQNENV. Sequencing used CD4+ or CD8+ T cells sorted from blood, obtained in a trial of the OX40 agonist ivuxolimab. The clonotype comes from an adult with an advanced solid tumor such as melanoma, head and neck, liver or kidney cancer. The chain is built from TRBV16 and TRBJ1-4; D call uncertain. The DNA for the CDR3 is TGTGCCAGCCGGACCGAGGGTGAAAAACTGTTTTTT. Translating gives CASRTEGEKLFF.